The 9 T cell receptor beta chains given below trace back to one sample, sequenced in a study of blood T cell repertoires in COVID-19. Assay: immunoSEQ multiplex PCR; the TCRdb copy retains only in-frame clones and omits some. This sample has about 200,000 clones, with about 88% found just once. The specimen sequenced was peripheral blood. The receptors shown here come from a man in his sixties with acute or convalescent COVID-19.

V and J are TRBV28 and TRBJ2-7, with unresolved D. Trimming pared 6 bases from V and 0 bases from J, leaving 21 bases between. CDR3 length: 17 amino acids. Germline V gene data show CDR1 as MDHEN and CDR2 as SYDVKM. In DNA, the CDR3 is TGTGCCAGCAGCGTCGGTGTCCCTACCGGTGTCTCCTACGAGCAGTACTTC. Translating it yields CASSVGVPTGVSYEQYF.

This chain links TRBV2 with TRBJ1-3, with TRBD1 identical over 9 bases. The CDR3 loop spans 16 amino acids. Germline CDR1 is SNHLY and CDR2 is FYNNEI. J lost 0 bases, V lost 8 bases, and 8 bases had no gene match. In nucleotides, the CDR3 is TGTGCCAGCGGCGACAGGGGGAAGAGCTCTGGAAACACCATATATTTT. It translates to CASGDRGKSSGNTIYF.

The CDR3 sequence: CASSIQGAREKLFF. As DNA, the CDR3 is TGTGCCAGCAGTATACAGGGGGCGAGGGAAAAACTGTTTTTT. V and J are TRBV28 and TRBJ1-4, with TRBD1 matching 9 bases. V shed 5 bases and J 8 bases; nucleotides not matched to a gene: 6. Germline V gene sequence: CDR1 MDHEN, CDR2 SYDVKM. CDR3 length: 14 residues.

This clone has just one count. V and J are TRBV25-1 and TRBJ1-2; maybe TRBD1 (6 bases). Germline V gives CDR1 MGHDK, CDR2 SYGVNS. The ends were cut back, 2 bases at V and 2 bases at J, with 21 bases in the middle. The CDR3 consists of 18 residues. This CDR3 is CASSEGFGGGRANYGYTF. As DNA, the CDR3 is TGTGCCAGCAGTGAAGGTTTCGGCGGGGGGCGAGCCAACTATGGCTACACCTTC.

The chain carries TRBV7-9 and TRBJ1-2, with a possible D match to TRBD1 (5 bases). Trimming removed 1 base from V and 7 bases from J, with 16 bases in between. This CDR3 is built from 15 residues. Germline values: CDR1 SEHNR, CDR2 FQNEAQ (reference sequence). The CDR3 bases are TGTGCCAGCAGCTTAGTGGGCAGGGATTTGGGTGGCTACACCTTC. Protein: CASSLVGRDLGGYTF. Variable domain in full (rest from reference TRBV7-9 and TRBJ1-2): DTGVSQNPRHKITKRGQNVTFRCDPISEHNRLYWYRQTLGQGPEFLTYFQNEAQLEKSRLLSDRFSAERPKGSFSTLEIQRTEQGDSAMYLCASSLVGRDLGGYTFGSGTRLTVV.

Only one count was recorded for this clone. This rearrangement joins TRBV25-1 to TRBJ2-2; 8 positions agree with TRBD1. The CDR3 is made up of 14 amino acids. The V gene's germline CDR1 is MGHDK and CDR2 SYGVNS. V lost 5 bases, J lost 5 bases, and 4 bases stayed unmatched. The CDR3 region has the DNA TGTGCCAGCAGTATTCGACAGGGGACCGGGGAGCTGTTTTTT. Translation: CASSIRQGTGELFF.

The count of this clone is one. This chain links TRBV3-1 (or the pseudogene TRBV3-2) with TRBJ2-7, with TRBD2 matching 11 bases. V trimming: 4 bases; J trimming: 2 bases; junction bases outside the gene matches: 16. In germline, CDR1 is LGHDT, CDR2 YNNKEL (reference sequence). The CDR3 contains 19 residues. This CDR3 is CASSRRSVLAGGEPYEQYF. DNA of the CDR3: TGTGCCAGCAGCCGAAGATCTGTATTAGCGGGGGGGGAACCCTACGAGCAGTACTTC.

CDR3 protein: CASRAGRVGNQPQHF. In DNA form, the CDR3 reads TGTGCCAGCCGGGCAGGGAGGGTGGGCAATCAGCCCCAGCATTTT. This chain links TRBV2 with TRBJ1-5, with a weak D call TRBD1 (5 bases). This CDR3 region has 15 residues. Germline CDR1 is SNHLY and CDR2 is FYNNEI. V was shortened by 8 bases and J by 2 bases, with 16 bases between the two germline ends.

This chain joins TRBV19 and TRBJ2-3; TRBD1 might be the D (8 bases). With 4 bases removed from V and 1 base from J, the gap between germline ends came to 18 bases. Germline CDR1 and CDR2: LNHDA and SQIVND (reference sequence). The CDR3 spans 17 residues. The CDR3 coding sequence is TGTGCCAGTAGTACAGGGGGCGTAGCGGGTCGCACAGATACGCAGTATTTT. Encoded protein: CASSTGGVAGRTDTQYF.